This T cell receptor (beta chain) was sequenced in a study of blood T cell repertoires in COVID-19. Study as a whole: Collection of acute and convalescent COVID-19 samples took place in the United States, Italy and Spain.

The germline V gene has CDR1 LNHDA and CDR2 SQIVND (reference sequence). V was pared by 2 bases and J by 2 bases, with 5 bases of the junction left unmatched. The CDR3 has 15 residues. Per the original data handling: Amplification from reference gene primers served as the basis for estimated nucleated cell counts. Data came from immunoSEQ multiplex PCR; TCRdb stores just in-frame clones and leaves some out. The V and J calls and the clone size are those of that table, but D and trimming were determined from the DNA. This table holds tens of thousands of clones, approximately 82% found once. V gene TRBV19 combines with J gene TRBJ2-5, with 7 bases fitting TRBD1. This receptor was obtained from a woman of 80 years or more with acute or convalescent COVID-19. The specimen was peripheral blood. The CDR3 sequence is CASSIRGQPQETQYF. The CDR3 DNA follows: TGTGCCAGTAGTATACGGGGACAGCCGCAAGAGACCCAGTACTTC.